The 5 T cell receptor beta chains given below trace back to one sample, sequenced in a study of beta chain features in type 1 diabetes. General study findings and limits: Moderate but significant shortening of TCRB CDR3s was recorded in all four CD4+ subsets from Type 1 diabetes patients.

Expressed TCRB transcripts were sequenced, since all the RNA that had been isolated was reverse transcribed. This table comes from immunoSEQ multiplex PCR, and its TCRdb copy is limited to in-frame clones, with some not included. The profile shows over 600,000 clones, roughly 12% of them singletons. No antigen is known for these receptors. The sequenced material came from naive CD4+ T cells from blood. These receptor sequences come from a young man with type 1 diabetes.

This chain joins TRBV4-2 and TRBJ1-2; D is uncertain. CDR3 size: 14 residues. CDR1 is LGHNA and CDR2 is YNFKEQ in the germline V gene. Trimming shortened V by 1 base and J by 3 bases, and 9 bases separated the two germline ends. The DNA for the CDR3 is TGTGCCAGCAGCCAAGGTCAGGACTACTATGGCTACACCTTC. Translating it yields CASSQGQDYYGYTF.

The chain has TRBV9 and TRBJ1-3; 10 bases map to TRBD1. CDR3 length: 16 residues. V shed 2 bases, J shed 1 base, and the junction held 3 bases outside the gene matches. The germline gives CDR1 SGDLS, CDR2 YYNGEE. In DNA, the CDR3 is TGTGCCAGCAGCGTCGCGGGACAGGGGTCTGGAAACACCATATATTTT. Translation: CASSVAGQGSGNTIYF.

This rearrangement joins TRBV6-6 to TRBJ2-1, with 9 bases lining up with TRBD2. Germline V gene data show CDR1 as MNHNY and CDR2 as SVGAGI (reference sequence). J gave up 12 bases and V 5 bases, and 14 bases lay outside the gene matches. This CDR3 region has 15 residues. The CDR3 protein is CASSPLAGDAGGQFF. In nucleotides, the CDR3 is TGTGCCAGCAGTCCTTTAGCGGGGGACGCGGGTGGGCAGTTCTTC.

This clone showed up just a few times. The chain links TRBV7-2 to TRBJ1-4; TRBD1 matches at 9 bases. Germline CDR1 SGHTA, CDR2 FQGNSA. The trim removed 5 bases at V and 7 bases at J, leaving 11 bases unmatched. The CDR3 extends over 16 amino acids. The CDR3, as DNA: TGTGCCAGCAGCGCGCGACACAGGGGGCTAGGTGAAAAACTGTTTTTT. This sequence encodes CASSARHRGLGEKLFF.

This clone has a handful of counts. This rearrangement joins TRBV5-1 to TRBJ1-2, with D possibly TRBD1 on 5 matching bases. Germline V gene data show CDR1 as SGHRS and CDR2 as YFSETQ. The V and J ends lost 1 base and 6 bases respectively, with 10 bases between them. The CDR3 covers 13 residues. This CDR3 reads CASSLSPGNGYTF. In DNA, the CDR3 is TGCGCCAGCAGCTTGAGCCCAGGGAATGGCTACACCTTC.